This T cell receptor (beta chain) appears in the sequencing data of a study of blood T cell repertoires in COVID-19. At the level of the study: The samples span acute and convalescent COVID-19 from the United States, Italy and Spain.

Patients in Seattle were enrolled during active infection, then followed longitudinally. Under the authors' procedure: Reference gene primers were amplified, and this amplification served to estimate nucleated cell counts. The protocol was immunoSEQ multiplex PCR, while the TCRdb copy is restricted to in-frame clones and leaves out a portion. V and J calls and clone size are as listed in that table; D and trimming were resolved from the DNA. In the table there are approximately 170,000 clones, around 87% of which are singletons. Sequencing was carried out using peripheral blood. The sequence derives from a woman aged 80 or older with COVID-19, enrolled during active disease.

CDR3 region: CASSQDLPQHYEAFF. Here the CDR3 DNA reads TGCGCCAGCAGCCAAGATCTTCCACAGCATTATGAAGCTTTCTTT. J is TRBJ1-1 and V is TRBV4-3; D is unresolved. Trimming shortened V by 0 bases and J by 7 bases, and 15 bases separated the two germline ends. Germline V CDR1 and CDR2: LGHNA, YSLEER. The length of the CDR3 is 15 residues.